The sequence of this T cell receptor (beta chain) was determined in a study of T-cell reconstitution after alpha-beta-depleted transplantation in children. General study points: After one year, T-cell counts and TCRbeta diversity mostly came from new T cells.

A library of TCRbeta sequences, prepared with unique molecular identifiers, was generated. From the PCR reads, TCRdb called clonotypes with MiXCR, one entry per CDR3 protein. In the table there are almost 250,000 distinct CDR3 sequences, about 25% of which are singletons. This clonotype has a handful of counts. Its antigen is unknown. The CDR3 contains 16 residues. V lost 6 bases to trimming and J lost 0 bases; unmatched junction nucleotides: 11. Germline loops: CDR1 SQVTM, CDR2 ANQGSEA. The clonotype originates from a girl aged 2 to 10 with Fanconi anemia, due to receive a stem cell transplant. The chain employs TRBV29-1 and TRBJ1-1, with TRBD1 identical over 9 bases. Sequencing was performed on PBMCs, taken before TCRalphabeta/CD19-depleted stem cell transplant. Here the CDR3 reads CSVLNPTGGVNTEAFF. CDR3 in DNA: TGCAGCGTCCTAAATCCCACAGGGGGCGTGAACACTGAAGCTTTCTTT.